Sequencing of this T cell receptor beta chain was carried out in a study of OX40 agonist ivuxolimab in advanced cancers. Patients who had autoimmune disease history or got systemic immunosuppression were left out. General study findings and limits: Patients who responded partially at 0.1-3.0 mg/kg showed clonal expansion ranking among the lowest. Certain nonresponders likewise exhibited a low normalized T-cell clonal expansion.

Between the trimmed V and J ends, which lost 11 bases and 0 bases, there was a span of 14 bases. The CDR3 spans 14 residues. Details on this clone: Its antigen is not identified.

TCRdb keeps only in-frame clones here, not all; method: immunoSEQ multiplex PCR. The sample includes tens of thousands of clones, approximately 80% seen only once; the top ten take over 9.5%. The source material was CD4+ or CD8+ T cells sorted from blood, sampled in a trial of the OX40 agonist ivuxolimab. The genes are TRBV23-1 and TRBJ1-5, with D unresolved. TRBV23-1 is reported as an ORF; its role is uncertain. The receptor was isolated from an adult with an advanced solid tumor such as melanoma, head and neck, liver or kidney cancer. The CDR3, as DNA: TGCGCCGGTGGCAGACCGTATAGCAATCAGCCCCAGCATTTT. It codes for CAGGRPYSNQPQHF.